This paragraph reports one T cell receptor (beta chain). The sample belongs to a study of blood T cell repertoires in COVID-19. The assay was immunoSEQ multiplex PCR, and TCRdb's table has in-frame clones only and misses some. The table records about 270,000 clones, around 89% of them present only once. The CDR3 runs to 18 residues. V shed 2 bases and J 4 bases; nucleotides not matched to a gene: 14. Germline CDR1 reads LNHDA; CDR2 reads SQIVND (reference sequence). V usage is TRBV19 and J usage is TRBJ2-3; 8 nucleotides align to TRBD2. The sequenced material came from PBMCs or T cells enriched from blood (not recorded which). The clonotype was recovered from a woman aged 45-65 years who had recovered from COVID-19. In nucleotides, the CDR3 is TGTGCCAGTAGTATATTCTATCCGCGGGAGGTCGCTGCAGATACGCAGTATTTT. As protein: CASSIFYPREVAADTQYF.